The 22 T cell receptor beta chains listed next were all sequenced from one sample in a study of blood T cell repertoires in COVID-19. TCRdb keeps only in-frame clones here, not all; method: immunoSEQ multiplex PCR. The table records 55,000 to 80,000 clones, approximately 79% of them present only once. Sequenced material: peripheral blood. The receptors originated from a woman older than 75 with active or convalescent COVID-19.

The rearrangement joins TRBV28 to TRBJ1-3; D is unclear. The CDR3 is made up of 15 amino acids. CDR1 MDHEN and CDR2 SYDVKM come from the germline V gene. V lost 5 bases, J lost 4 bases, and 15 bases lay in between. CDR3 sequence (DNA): TGTGCCAGCAGTCCCTGGCTTTTGGTGGGAAACACCATATATTTT. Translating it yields CASSPWLLVGNTIYF.

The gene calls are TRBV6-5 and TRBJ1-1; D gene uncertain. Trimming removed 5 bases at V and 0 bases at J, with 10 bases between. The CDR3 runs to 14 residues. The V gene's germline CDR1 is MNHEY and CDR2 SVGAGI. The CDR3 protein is CASSRGLVNTEAFF. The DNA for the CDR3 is TGTGCCAGCAGTCGGGGATTGGTGAACACTGAAGCTTTCTTT.

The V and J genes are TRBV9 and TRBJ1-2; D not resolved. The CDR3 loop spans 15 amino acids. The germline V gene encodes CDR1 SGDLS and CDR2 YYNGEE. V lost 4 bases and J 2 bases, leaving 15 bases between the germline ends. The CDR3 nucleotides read TGTGCCAGCAGCTCCCGGGCCGGACTCAACTATGGCTACACCTTC. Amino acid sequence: CASSSRAGLNYGYTF. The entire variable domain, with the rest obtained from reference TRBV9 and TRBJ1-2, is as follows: DSGVTQTPKHLITATGQRVTLRCSPRSGDLSVYWYQQSLDQGLQFLIQYYNGEERAKGNILERFSAQQFPDLHSELNLSSLELGDSALYFCASSSRAGLNYGYTFGSGTRLTVV.

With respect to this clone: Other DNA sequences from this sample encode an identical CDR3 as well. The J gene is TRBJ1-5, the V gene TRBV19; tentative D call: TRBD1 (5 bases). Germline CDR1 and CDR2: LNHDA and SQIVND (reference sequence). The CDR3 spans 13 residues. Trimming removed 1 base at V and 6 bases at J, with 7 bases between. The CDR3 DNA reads TGTGCCAGTAGTATAGGGAGGGGTCAGCCCCAGCATTTT. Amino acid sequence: CASSIGRGQPQHF.

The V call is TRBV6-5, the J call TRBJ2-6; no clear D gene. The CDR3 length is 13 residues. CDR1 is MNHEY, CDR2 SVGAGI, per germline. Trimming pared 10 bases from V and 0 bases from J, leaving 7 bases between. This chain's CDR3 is CATRYSGANVLTF. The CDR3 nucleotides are TGTGCCACTCGTTACTCTGGGGCCAACGTCCTGACTTTC.

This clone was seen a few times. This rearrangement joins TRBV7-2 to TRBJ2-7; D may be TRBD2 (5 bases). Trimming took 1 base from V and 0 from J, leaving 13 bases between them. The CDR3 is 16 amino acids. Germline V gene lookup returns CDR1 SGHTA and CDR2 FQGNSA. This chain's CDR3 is CASSLVFGGYSYEQYF. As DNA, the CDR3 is TGTGCCAGCAGCTTAGTGTTTGGCGGGTACTCCTACGAGCAGTACTTC.

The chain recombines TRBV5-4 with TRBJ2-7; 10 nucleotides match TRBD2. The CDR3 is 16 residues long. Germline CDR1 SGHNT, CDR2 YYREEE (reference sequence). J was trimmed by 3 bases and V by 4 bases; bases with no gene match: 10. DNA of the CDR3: TGTGCCAGCAGCCCCGGCCTAGCGGGGGACTACTACGAGCAGTACTTC. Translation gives CASSPGLAGDYYEQYF.

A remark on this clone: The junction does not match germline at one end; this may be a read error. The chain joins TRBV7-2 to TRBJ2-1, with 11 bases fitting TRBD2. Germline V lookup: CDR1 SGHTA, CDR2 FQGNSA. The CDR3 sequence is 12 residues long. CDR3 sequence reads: CASSPRLAGPIF. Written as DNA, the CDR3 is TGTGCCAGCAGCCCCAGACTAGCGGGGCCGATCTTC.

CDR3: CASSVTGGNSPLHF. CDR3 nucleotide sequence: TGTGCCAGCAGCGTGACAGGGGGTAATTCACCCCTCCACTTT. The chain joins TRBV5-5 to TRBJ1-6; 9 positions match TRBD1. CDR1 is SGHKS, CDR2 YYEKEE, per germline (reference sequence). The CDR3 length is 14 residues. The junction had 2 bases not matched to a gene; V was cut back by 4 bases and J by 6 bases.

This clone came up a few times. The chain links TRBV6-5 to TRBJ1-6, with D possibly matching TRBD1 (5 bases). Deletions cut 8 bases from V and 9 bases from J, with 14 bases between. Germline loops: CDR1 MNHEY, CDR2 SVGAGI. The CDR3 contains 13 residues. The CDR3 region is CASLTAPGSPLHF. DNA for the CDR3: TGTGCCAGCCTGACAGCTCCCGGTTCACCCCTCCACTTT.

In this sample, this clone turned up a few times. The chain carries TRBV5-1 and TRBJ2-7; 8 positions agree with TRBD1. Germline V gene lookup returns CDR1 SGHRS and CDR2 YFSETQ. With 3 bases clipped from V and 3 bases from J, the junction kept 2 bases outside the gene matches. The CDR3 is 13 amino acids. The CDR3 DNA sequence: TGCGCCAGCAGCTGGGACAGGTACTACGAGCAGTACTTC. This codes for CASSWDRYYEQYF.

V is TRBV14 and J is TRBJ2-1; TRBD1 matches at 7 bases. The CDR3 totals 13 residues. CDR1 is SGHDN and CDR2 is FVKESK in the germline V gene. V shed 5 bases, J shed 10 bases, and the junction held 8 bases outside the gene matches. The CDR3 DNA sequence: TGTGCCAGCAGCAAAAACAGGGGAGAGGAGCAGTTCTTC. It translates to CASSKNRGEEQFF.

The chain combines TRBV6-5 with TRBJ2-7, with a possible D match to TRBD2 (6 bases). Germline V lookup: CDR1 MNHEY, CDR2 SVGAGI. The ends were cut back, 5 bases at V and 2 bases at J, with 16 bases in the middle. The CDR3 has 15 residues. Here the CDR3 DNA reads TGTGCCAGCAGTCCCCGGGGGACCAAAACCTACGAGCAGTACTTC. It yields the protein CASSPRGTKTYEQYF.

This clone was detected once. The CDR3 reads CASSDGTGRETQYF. In nucleotides, the CDR3 is TGTGCCAGCAGTGACGGGACAGGGCGAGAGACCCAGTACTTC. The chain couples TRBV25-1 to TRBJ2-5; 9 bases are shared with TRBD1. This CDR3 region has 14 residues. V trimming: 3 bases; J trimming: 4 bases; junction bases outside the gene matches: 3. Looked up from germline, CDR1 is MGHDK and CDR2 is SYGVNS.

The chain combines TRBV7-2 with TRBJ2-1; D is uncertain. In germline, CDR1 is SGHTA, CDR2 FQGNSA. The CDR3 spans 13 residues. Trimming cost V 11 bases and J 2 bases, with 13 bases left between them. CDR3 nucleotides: TGTGCCGTCCAGGCCAATCCCTACAATGAGCAGTTCTTC. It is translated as CAVQANPYNEQFF.

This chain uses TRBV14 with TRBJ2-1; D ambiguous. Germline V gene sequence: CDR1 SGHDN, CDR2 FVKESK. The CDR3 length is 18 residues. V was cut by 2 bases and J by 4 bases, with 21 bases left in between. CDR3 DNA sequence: TGTGCCAGCAGCCAACAGTGGCCTCTTCTTCCCTCTTACAATGAGCAGTTCTTC. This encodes CASSQQWPLLPSYNEQFF.

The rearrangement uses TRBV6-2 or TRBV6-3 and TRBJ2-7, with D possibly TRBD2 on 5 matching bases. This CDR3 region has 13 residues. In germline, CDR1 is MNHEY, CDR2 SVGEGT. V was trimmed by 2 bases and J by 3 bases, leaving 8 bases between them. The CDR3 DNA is TGTGCCAGCAGTTACACTAGGAACTACGAGCAGTACTTC. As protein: CASSYTRNYEQYF.

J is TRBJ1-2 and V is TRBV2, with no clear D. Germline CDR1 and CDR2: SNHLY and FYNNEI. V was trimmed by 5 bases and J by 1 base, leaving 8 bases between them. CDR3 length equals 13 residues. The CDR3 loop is CASSSDNNYGYTF. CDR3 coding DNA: TGTGCCAGCAGTTCCGACAATAACTATGGCTACACCTTC.

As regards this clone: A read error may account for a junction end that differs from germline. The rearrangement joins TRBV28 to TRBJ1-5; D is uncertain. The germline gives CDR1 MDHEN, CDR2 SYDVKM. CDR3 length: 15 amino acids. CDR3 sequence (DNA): TGTGCCGGCAGCCCCCTGGGCGGGGAAGGGCAGCCCCAGCATTTT. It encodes CAGSPLGGEGQPQHF.

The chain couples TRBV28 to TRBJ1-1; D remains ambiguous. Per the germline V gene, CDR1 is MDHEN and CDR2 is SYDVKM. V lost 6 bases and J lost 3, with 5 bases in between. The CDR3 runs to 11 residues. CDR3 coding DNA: TGTGCCAGCAGCATTCACACTGAAGCTTTCTTT. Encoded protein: CASSIHTEAFF. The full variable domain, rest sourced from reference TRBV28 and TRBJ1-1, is DVKVTQSSRYLVKRTGEKVFLECVQDMDHENMFWYRQDPGLGLRLIYFSYDVKMKEKGDIPEGYSVSREKKERFSLILESASTNQTSMYLCASSIHTEAFFGQGTRLTVV.

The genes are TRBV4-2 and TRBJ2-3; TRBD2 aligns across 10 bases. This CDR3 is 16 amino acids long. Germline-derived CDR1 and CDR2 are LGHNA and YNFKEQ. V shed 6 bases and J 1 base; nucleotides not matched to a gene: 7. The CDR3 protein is CASRATTSGGTDTQYF. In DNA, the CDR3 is TGTGCCAGCAGAGCCACCACTAGCGGGGGCACAGATACGCAGTATTTT.

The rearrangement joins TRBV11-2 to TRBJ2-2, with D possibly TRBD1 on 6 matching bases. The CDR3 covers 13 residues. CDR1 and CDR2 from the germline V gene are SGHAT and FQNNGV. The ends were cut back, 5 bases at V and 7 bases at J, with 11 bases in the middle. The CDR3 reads CASSPRGNGELFF. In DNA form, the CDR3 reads TGTGCCAGCAGCCCCAGGGGTAACGGGGAGCTGTTTTTT.